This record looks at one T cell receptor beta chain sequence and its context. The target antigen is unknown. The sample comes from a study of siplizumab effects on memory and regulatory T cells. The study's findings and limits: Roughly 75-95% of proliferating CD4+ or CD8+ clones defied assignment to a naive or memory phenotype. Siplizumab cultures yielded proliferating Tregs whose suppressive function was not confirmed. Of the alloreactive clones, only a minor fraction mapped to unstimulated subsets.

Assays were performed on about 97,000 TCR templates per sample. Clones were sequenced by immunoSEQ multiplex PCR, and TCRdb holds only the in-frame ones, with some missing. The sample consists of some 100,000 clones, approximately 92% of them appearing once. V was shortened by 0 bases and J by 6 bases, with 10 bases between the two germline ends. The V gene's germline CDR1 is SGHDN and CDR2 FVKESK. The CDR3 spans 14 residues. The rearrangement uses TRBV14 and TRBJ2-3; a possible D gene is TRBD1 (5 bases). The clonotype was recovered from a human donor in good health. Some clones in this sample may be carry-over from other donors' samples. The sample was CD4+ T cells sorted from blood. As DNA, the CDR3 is TGTGCCAGCAGCCAAGATAGGGGTTGGGATACGCAGTATTTT. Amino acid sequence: CASSQDRGWDTQYF.